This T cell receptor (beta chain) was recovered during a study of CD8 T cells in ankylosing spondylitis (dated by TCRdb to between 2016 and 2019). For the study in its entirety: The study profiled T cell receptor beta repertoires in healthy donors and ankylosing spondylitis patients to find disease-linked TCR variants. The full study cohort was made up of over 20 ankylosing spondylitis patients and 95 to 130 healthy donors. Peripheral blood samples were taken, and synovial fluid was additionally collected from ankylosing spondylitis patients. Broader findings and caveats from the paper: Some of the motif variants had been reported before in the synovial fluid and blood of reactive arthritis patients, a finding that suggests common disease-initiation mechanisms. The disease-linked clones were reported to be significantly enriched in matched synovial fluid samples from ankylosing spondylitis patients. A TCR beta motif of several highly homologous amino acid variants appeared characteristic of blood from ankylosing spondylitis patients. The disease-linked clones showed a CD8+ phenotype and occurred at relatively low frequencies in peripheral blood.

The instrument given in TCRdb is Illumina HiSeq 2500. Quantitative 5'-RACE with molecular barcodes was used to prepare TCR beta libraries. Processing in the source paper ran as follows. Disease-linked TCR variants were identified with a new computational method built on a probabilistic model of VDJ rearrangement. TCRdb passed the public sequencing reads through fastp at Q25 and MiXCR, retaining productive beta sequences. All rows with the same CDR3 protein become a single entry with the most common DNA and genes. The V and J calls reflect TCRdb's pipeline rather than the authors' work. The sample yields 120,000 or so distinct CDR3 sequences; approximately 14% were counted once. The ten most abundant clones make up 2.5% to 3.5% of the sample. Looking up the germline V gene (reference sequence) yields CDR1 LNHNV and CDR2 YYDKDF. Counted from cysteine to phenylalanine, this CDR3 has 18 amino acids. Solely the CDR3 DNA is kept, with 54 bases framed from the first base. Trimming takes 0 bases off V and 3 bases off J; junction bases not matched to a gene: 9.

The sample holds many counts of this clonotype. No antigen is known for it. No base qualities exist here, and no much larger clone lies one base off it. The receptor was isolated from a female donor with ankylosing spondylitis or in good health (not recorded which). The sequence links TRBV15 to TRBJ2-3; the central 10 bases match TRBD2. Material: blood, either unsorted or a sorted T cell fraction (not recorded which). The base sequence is TGTGCCACCAGCAGAGATGCCTTAGCGGGAGGTAGGACAGATACGCAGTATTTT. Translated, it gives CATSRDALAGGRTDTQYF.